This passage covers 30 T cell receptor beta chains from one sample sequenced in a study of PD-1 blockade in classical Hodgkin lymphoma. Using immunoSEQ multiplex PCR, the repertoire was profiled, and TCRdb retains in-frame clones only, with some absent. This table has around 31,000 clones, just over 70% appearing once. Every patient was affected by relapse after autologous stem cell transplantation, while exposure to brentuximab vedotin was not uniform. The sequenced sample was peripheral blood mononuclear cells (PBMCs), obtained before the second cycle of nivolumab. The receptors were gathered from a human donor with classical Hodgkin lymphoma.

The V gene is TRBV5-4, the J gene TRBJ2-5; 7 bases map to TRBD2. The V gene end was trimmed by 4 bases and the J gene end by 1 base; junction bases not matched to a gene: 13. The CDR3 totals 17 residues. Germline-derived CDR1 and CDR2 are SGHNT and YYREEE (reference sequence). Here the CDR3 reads CASSLSLRAGLQETQYF. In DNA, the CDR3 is TGTGCCAGCAGCCTCTCCTTGAGAGCGGGGCTCCAAGAGACCCAGTACTTC.

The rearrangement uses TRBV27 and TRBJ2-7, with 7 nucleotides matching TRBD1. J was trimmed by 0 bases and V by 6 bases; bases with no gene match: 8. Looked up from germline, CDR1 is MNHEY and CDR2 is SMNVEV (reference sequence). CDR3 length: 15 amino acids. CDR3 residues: CASRLTWDSSYEQYF. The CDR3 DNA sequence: TGTGCCAGCAGGCTCACCTGGGACAGCTCCTACGAGCAGTACTTC.

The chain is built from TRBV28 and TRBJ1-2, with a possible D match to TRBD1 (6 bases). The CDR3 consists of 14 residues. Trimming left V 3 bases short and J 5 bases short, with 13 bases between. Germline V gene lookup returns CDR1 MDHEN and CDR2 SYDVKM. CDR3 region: CASSFQGRGYGYTF. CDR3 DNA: TGTGCCAGCAGTTTCCAGGGGCGCGGGTATGGCTACACCTTC.

The CDR3: CASSYSDTDTQYF. CDR3 bases: TGTGCCAGCAGTTACTCAGATACAGATACGCAGTATTTT. The gene calls are TRBV6-5 and TRBJ2-3; D gene uncertain. The length of the CDR3 is 13 residues. V lost 0 bases and J 3 bases, leaving 4 bases between the germline ends. Germline CDR1 is MNHEY and CDR2 is SVGAGI.

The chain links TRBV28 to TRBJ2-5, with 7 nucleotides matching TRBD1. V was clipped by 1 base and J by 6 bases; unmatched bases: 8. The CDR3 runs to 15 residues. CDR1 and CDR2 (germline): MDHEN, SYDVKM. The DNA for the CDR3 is TGTGCCAGCAGTTTATTGACAGGGTATCGAAAGACCCAGTACTTC. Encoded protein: CASSLLTGYRKTQYF. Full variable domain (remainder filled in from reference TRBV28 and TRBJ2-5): DVKVTQSSRYLVKRTGEKVFLECVQDMDHENMFWYRQDPGLGLRLIYFSYDVKMKEKGDIPEGYSVSREKKERFSLILESASTNQTSMYLCASSLLTGYRKTQYFGPGTRLLVL.

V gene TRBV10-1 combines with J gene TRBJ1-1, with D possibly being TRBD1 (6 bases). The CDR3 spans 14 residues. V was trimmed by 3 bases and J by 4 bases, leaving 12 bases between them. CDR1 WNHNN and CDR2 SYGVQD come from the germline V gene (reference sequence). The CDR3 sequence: CASSDQDSGTEAFF. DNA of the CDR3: TGCGCCAGCAGTGACCAGGACAGTGGCACTGAAGCTTTCTTT.

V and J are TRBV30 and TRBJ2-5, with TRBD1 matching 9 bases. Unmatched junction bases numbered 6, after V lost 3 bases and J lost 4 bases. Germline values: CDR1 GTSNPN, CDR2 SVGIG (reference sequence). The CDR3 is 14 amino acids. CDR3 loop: CAWRQPGQGETQYF. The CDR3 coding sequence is TGTGCCTGGAGGCAACCGGGACAGGGAGAGACCCAGTACTTC.

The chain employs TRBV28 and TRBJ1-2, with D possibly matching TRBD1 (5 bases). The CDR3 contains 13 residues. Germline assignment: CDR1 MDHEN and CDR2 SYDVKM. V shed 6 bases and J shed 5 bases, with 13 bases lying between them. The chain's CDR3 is CASSFDRTYGYTF. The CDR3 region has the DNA TGTGCCAGCAGCTTCGACAGAACTTATGGCTACACCTTC.

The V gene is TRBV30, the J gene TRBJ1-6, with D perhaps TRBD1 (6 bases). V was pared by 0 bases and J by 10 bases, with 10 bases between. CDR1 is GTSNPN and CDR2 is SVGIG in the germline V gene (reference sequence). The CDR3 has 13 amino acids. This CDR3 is CAWSVIGGSPLHF. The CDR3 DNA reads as TGTGCCTGGAGTGTTATCGGGGGCTCACCCCTCCACTTT.

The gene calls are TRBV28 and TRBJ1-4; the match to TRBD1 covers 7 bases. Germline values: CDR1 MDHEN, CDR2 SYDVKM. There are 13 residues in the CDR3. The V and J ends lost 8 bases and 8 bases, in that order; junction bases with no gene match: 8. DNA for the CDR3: TGTGCCAGCCGGGGCAGGGGGTGGGAAAAACTGTTTTTT. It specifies CASRGRGWEKLFF.

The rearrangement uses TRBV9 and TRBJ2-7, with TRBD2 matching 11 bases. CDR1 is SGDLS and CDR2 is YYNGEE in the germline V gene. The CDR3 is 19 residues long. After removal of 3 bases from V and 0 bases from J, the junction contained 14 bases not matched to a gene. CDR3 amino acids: CASSATPGTSGRGSYEQYF. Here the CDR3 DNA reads TGTGCCAGCAGCGCGACACCCGGGACTAGCGGTCGGGGCTCCTACGAGCAGTACTTC.

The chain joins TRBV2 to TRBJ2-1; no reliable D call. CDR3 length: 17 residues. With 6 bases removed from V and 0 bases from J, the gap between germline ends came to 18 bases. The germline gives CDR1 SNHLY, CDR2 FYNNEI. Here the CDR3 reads CASSTFHLAASYNEQFF. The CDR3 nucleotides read TGTGCCAGCAGCACCTTCCACTTGGCGGCCTCCTACAATGAGCAGTTCTTC.

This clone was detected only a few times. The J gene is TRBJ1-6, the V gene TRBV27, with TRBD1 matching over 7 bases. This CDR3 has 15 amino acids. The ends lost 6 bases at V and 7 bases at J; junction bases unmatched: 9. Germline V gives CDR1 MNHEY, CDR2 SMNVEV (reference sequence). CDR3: CASSIIQGKNSPLHF. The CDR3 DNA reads TGTGCCAGCAGCATCATACAGGGGAAAAATTCACCCCTCCACTTT.

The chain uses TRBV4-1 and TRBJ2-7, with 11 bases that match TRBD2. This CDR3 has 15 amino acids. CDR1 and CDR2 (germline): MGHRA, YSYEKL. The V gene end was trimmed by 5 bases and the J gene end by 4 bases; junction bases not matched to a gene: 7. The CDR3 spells CASSIGASGRYEQYF. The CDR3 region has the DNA TGCGCCAGCAGCATAGGGGCTAGCGGGAGGTACGAGCAGTACTTC.

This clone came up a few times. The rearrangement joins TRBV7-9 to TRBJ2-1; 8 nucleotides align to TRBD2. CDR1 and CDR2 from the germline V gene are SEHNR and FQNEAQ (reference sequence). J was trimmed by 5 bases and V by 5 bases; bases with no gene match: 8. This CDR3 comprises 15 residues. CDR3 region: CASSRIAGTHNEQFF. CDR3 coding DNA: TGTGCCAGCAGCAGAATAGCGGGGACACACAATGAGCAGTTCTTC.

As DNA, the CDR3 is TGTGCCAGCAGTCCAACAGGGAGGGAGACTGGAAACACCATATATTTT. As protein: CASSPTGRETGNTIYF. V gene TRBV28 combines with J gene TRBJ1-3; TRBD1 is a possible D gene (6 bases). V lost 5 bases, J lost 2 bases, and 16 bases lay in between. The CDR3 runs 16 residues. Germline V gives CDR1 MDHEN, CDR2 SYDVKM. Drawing the rest from reference TRBV28 and TRBJ1-3, the complete variable domain is DVKVTQSSRYLVKRTGEKVFLECVQDMDHENMFWYRQDPGLGLRLIYFSYDVKMKEKGDIPEGYSVSREKKERFSLILESASTNQTSMYLCASSPTGRETGNTIYFGEGSWLTVV.

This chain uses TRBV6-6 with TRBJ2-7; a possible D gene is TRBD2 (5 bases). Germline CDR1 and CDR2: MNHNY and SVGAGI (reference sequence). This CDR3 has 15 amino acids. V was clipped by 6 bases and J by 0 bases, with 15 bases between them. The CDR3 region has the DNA TGTGCCAGCAGGCCCCTAGCCGCTAGCTCCTACGAGCAGTACTTC. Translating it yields CASRPLAASSYEQYF.

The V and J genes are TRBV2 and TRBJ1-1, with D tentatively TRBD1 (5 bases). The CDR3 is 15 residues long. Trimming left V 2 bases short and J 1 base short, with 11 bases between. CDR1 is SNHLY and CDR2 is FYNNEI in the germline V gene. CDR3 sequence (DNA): TGTGCCAGCAGTGAACTAGGGGTGCCGAACACTGAAGCTTTCTTT. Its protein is CASSELGVPNTEAFF.

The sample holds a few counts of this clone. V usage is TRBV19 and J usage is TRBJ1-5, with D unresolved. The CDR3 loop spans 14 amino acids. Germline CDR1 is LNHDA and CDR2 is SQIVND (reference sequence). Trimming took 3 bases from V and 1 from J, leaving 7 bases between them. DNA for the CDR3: TGTGCCAGTAGTATCCTGGGGAGCAATCAGCCCCAGCATTTT. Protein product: CASSILGSNQPQHF. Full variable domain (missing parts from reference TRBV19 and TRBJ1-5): DGGITQSPKYLFRKEGQNVTLSCEQNLNHDAMYWYRQDPGQGLRLIYYSQIVNDFQKGDIAEGYSVSREKKESFPLTVTSAQKNPTAFYLCASSILGSNQPQHFGDGTRLSIL.

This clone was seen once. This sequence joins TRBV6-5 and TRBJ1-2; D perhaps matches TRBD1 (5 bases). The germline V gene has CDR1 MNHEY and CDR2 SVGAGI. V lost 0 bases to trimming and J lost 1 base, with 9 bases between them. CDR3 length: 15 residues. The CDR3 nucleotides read TGTGCCAGCAGTTACTCAGGGGCGGGTAACTATGGCTACACCTTC. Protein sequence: CASSYSGAGNYGYTF.

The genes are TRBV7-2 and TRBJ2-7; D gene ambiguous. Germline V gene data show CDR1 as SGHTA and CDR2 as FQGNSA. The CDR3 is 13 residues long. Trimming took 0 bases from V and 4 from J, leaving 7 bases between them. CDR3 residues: CASSLAEPYEQYF. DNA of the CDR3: TGTGCCAGCAGCTTAGCGGAACCTTACGAGCAGTACTTC.

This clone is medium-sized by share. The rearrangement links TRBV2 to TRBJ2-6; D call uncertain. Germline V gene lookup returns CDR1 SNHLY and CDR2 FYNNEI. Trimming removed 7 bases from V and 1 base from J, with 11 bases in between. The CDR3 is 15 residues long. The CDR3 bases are TGTGCCAGCACCGTCCCTGGTTCTGGGGCCAACGTCCTGACTTTC. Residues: CASTVPGSGANVLTF.

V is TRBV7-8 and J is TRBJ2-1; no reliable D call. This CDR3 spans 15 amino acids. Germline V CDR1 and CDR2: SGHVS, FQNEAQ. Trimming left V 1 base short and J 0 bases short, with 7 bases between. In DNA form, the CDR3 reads TGTGCCAGCAGCTTAGAGGGTGGCTCCTACAATGAGCAGTTCTTC. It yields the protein CASSLEGGSYNEQFF.

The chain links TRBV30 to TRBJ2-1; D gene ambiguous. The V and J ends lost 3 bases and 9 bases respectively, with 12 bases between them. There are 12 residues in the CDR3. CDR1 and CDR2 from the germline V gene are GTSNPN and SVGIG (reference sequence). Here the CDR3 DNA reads TGTGCCTGGAGAAAACTATGGGGTGAGCAGTTCTTC. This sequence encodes CAWRKLWGEQFF.

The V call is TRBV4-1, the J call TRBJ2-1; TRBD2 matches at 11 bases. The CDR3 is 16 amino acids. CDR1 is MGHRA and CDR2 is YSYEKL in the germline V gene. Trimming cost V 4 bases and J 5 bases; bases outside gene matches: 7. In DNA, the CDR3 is TGCGCCAGCAGCCTTCATCTAGCGGGGGGCAACAATGAGCAGTTCTTC. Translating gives CASSLHLAGGNNEQFF.

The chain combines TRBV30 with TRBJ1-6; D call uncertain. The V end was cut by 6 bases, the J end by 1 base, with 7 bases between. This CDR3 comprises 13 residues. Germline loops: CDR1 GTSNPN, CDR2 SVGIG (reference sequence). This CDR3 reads CACSRSYNSPLHF. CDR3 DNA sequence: TGTGCCTGCTCCAGGTCCTATAATTCACCCCTCCACTTT.

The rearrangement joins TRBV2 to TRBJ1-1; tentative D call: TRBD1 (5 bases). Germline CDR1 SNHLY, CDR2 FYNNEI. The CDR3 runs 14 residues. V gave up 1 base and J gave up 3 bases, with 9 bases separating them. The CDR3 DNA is TGTGCCAGCAGTGAAGGGACATCTTACACTGAAGCTTTCTTT. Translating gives CASSEGTSYTEAFF.

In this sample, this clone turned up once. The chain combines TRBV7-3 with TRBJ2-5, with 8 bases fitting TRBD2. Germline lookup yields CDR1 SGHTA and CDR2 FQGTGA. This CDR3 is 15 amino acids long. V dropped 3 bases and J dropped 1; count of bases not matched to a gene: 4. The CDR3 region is CASSLLSGSQETQYF. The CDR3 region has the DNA TGTGCCAGCAGCTTGCTGAGCGGGAGCCAAGAGACCCAGTACTTC. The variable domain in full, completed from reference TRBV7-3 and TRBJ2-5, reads GAGVSQTPSNKVTEKGKYVELRCDPISGHTALYWYRQSLGQGPEFLIYFQGTGAADDSGLPNDRFFAVRPEGSVSTLKIQRTERGDSAVYLCASSLLSGSQETQYFGPGTRLLVL.

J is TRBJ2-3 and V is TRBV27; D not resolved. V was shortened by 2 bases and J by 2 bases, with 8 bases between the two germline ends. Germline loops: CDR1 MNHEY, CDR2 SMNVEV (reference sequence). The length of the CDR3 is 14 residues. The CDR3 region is CASSLSPNTDTQYF. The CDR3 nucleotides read TGTGCCAGCAGTTTAAGTCCAAACACAGATACGCAGTATTTT.

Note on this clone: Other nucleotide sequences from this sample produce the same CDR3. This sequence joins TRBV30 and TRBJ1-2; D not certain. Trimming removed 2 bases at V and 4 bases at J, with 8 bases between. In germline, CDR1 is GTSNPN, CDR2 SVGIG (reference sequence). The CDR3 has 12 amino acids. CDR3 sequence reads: CAWSPPAYGYTF. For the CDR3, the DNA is TGTGCCTGGAGTCCCCCGGCCTATGGCTACACCTTC.